This is a list of T cell receptor beta chains from one sample in a study of blood T cell repertoires in COVID-19. Data came from immunoSEQ multiplex PCR; TCRdb stores just in-frame clones and leaves some out. The profile shows some 250,000 clones, about 89% of them singletons. The sample was PBMCs or T cells enriched from blood (not recorded which). The receptors here all came from a middle-aged man who had recovered from COVID-19. The CDR3 runs from the conserved cysteine through the conserved F or W. The order of the fields is V gene, D gene, J gene, clone size, CDR3 protein, CDR3 DNA. A D gene is named only where the DNA matches it firmly. The listing skips clone size in some rows; elsewhere it reads once, few, many or a size class.

v_call: TRBV28; d_call: TRBD2; j_call: TRBJ2-7; clone_size: NA; cdr3_aa: CASSTPGLAGGNF; cdr3_nt: TGTGCCAGCAGTACACCGGGACTAGCGGGAGGAAACTTC
v_call: TRBV6-2/TRBV6-3; d_call: NA; j_call: TRBJ1-1; clone_size: once; cdr3_aa: CASSYPIRTLNTEAFF; cdr3_nt: TGTGCCAGCAGTTACCCGATCCGGACTTTAAACACTGAAGCTTTCTTT
v_call: TRBV7-3; d_call: TRBD2; j_call: TRBJ2-1; clone_size: NA; cdr3_aa: CASSLQGLAGGTKPGSYNEQFF; cdr3_nt: TGTGCCAGCAGTCTACAGGGACTAGCGGGAGGGACCAAACCCGGATCCTACAATGAGCAGTTCTTC
v_call: TRBV6-1; d_call: NA; j_call: TRBJ2-3; clone_size: NA; cdr3_aa: CASSEAWRETQYF; cdr3_nt: TGTGCCAGCAGTGAAGCTTGGAGGGAGACGCAGTATTTT
v_call: TRBV2; d_call: TRBD1; j_call: TRBJ2-7; clone_size: NA; cdr3_aa: CASILETGGIYEQYF; cdr3_nt: TGTGCCAGCATCCTCGAGACAGGGGGCATCTACGAGCAGTACTTC
v_call: TRBV18; d_call: NA; j_call: TRBJ1-2; clone_size: NA; cdr3_aa: CASSPGGAKEYGYTF; cdr3_nt: TGTGCCAGCTCACCCGGGGGAGCGAAGGAGTATGGCTACACCTTC
v_call: TRBV9; d_call: TRBD2; j_call: TRBJ2-1; clone_size: NA; cdr3_aa: CASSVSGRAVDEQFF; cdr3_nt: TGTGCCAGCAGCGTTAGCGGGAGGGCCGTCGATGAGCAGTTCTTC
v_call: TRBV25-1; d_call: NA; j_call: TRBJ2-2; clone_size: once; cdr3_aa: CASSWGGNTGELFF; cdr3_nt: TGTGCCAGCAGTTGGGGAGGGAACACCGGGGAGCTGTTTTTT
v_call: TRBV24-1; d_call: TRBD1; j_call: TRBJ1-5; clone_size: NA; cdr3_aa: CATSAQDRGWGNQPQHF; cdr3_nt: TGTGCCACCAGTGCCCAGGACAGGGGGTGGGGCAATCAGCCCCAGCATTTT
v_call: TRBV19; d_call: NA; j_call: TRBJ1-2; clone_size: NA; cdr3_aa: CASYQQGYSNYGYTF; cdr3_nt: TGTGCCAGTTATCAACAGGGTTATTCTAACTATGGCTACACCTTC
v_call: TRBV2; d_call: NA; j_call: TRBJ1-5; clone_size: NA; cdr3_aa: CASSAQGVWSNQPQHF; cdr3_nt: TGTGCCAGCAGTGCACAGGGAGTTTGGAGCAATCAGCCCCAGCATTTT